The entry that follows covers one TCR beta chain sequence. The antigen is undetermined. Exclusion of a patient followed from autoimmune disease history or systemic immunosuppression. The CDR3 length is 18 residues. Per the germline V gene, CDR1 is SGHVS and CDR2 is FQNEAQ. The ends lost 6 bases at V and 0 bases at J; junction bases unmatched: 11. The protocol was immunoSEQ multiplex PCR, while the TCRdb copy is restricted to in-frame clones and leaves out a portion. The sample gives some 66,000 clones, roughly four fifths of which show up once; about 2.3% is in the top ten. The entry originates in a study of OX40 agonist ivuxolimab in advanced cancers. Study-wide results and limits: Among the lowest levels of clonal expansion were found in partial responders at 0.1-3.0 mg/kg.

The chain recombines TRBV7-8 with TRBJ2-1, with TRBD2 matching 10 bases. This TCR was sampled from an adult with an advanced solid tumor such as melanoma, head and neck, liver or kidney cancer. The sample in question was CD4+ or CD8+ T cells sorted from blood, obtained in a trial of the OX40 agonist ivuxolimab. The CDR3 sequence: CASRKSGGGTLSYNEQFF. The CDR3 bases are TGTGCCAGCAGAAAGAGCGGGGGGGGCACCCTCTCCTACAATGAGCAGTTCTTC.